This T cell receptor beta chain was sequenced for a study of regulatory and conventional T cells in RAG deficiency. TCRdb's table, derived via immunoSEQ multiplex PCR, lists solely in-frame clones and lacks some. The repertoire includes 20,000 to 25,000 clones, around 97% of them detected once, and about 1.2% sits in the top ten. V lost 2 bases to trimming and J lost 0 bases; unmatched junction nucleotides: 11. Per germline, CDR1 SGHTA and CDR2 FQGNSA. This CDR3 region has 19 residues. Conventional CD4+ T cells were sorted from blood as CD25-low CD127-high cells. These records were also assigned to another study, of regulatory T cells. From that second work: The PCR used 52 TRBV and 13 TRBJ primers.

The source is a human donor in good health. Sequenced material: CD25- CD4+ T cells sorted from blood. The rearrangement joins TRBV7-2 to TRBJ2-2; 8 bases align to TRBD1. For the CDR3, the DNA is TGTGCCAGCAGCTTAATATGGGCCAGGGGGCCCGCGAACACCGGGGAGCTGTTTTTT. Protein: CASSLIWARGPANTGELFF.